A selection of T cell receptor beta chains follows, all from one sample in a study of blood T cell repertoires in COVID-19. Produced via immunoSEQ multiplex PCR; TCRdb's table is partial and in-frame only. Of some 270,000 clones in the sample, around 83% were seen once. Sequencing used PBMCs or T cells enriched from blood (not recorded which). These receptors all come from a woman aged 45-65 years who had been exposed to COVID-19. The CDR3 runs from the conserved cysteine through the conserved F or W. D genes are given only for firm matches. Clone size is given for some rows only: seen once, a few or many times, or a class if the clone is expanded.

D gene	V gene	clone size	J gene	CDR3 DNA	CDR3 protein
.	TRBV6-1	once	TRBJ1-1	TGTGCCAGCAGTGAACAAGCCCTGAGAACTGAAGCTTTCTTT	CASSEQALRTEAFF
.	TRBV7-9	many	TRBJ2-5	TGTGCCAGCAGCTTAGGGCCAACCGCTGAAGAGACCCAGTACTTC	CASSLGPTAEETQYF
.	TRBV6-5	.	TRBJ1-6	TGTGCCAGCAGGGGGGGTAATTCACCCCTCCACTTT	CASRGGNSPLHF
.	TRBV6-5	.	TRBJ1-1	TGTGCCAGCAGGGGTGACTGGAGCACTGAAGCTTTCTTT	CASRGDWSTEAFF
.	TRBV29-1	.	TRBJ1-1	TGCAGCGTCTTCGCCGGGACACCGAACACTGAAGCTTTCTTT	CSVFAGTPNTEAFF
.	TRBV5-5	.	TRBJ1-1	TGTGCCAGCAGCTTGGTCATACTCGGGACTGAAGCTTTCTTT	CASSLVILGTEAFF
TRBD2	TRBV3-1/TRBV3-2	.	TRBJ2-3	TGTGCCAGCAGCCTTAGGACTAGCGGGTCAGATACGCAGTATTTT	CASSLRTSGSDTQYF
.	TRBV24-1	.	TRBJ2-5	TGTGCCACCAGTGATTTCGGGGAGAAGACCCAGTACTTC	CATSDFGEKTQYF
TRBD1	TRBV30	.	TRBJ2-7	TGTGCCTGGAGCGCGGGACAGGGGGGTTACGAGCAGTACTTC	CAWSAGQGGYEQYF
.	TRBV3-1/TRBV3-2	.	TRBJ1-2	TGTGCCAGCAGCCAACCTGGGGGGACGATCGACTATGGCTACACCTTC	CASSQPGGTIDYGYTF
.	TRBV19	.	TRBJ1-6	TGTGCCAGTAGTATCGGCGGACAGAGAAATTCACCCCTCCACTTT	CASSIGGQRNSPLHF
.	TRBV28	few	TRBJ1-1	TGTGCCAGCAGCCCCGCAGGCGCCGACCTTGAAGCTTTCTTT	CASSPAGADLEAFF
TRBD2	TRBV28	.	TRBJ2-2	TGTGCCAGCAGTTTGGGTAGCGGGGGTCAGACCGGGGAGCTGTTTTTT	CASSLGSGGQTGELFF
TRBD1	TRBV19	.	TRBJ1-5	TGTGCCAGTAGCCACGGGGCCAGGGGGCCGTCGGATACTCAACCCCAGCATTTT	CASSHGARGPSDTQPQHF
TRBD1	TRBV7-9	.	TRBJ2-7	TGTGCCAGCAGCTTAGGGACAGGGGGCCACGAGCAGTACTTC	CASSLGTGGHEQYF
.	TRBV29-1	.	TRBJ2-1	TGCAGCGTTGAAAAGCTAGCCTTGAACAATGAGCAGTTCTTC	CSVEKLALNNEQFF
TRBD2	TRBV4-2	.	TRBJ2-1	TGTGCCAGCAGCCTCGGGACTAGCGGGGATGAGCAGTTCTTC	CASSLGTSGDEQFF
TRBD1	TRBV15	.	TRBJ1-1	TGTGCCACCAGCAGAGATCCGACAGGGGGCAGGATGAACACTGAAGCTTTCTTT	CATSRDPTGGRMNTEAFF
.	TRBV19	.	TRBJ1-4	TGTGCCAGTACCGAGGACAGCAGTCTTGGAAAACTGTTTTTT	CASTEDSSLGKLFF
.	TRBV4-1	.	TRBJ2-2	TGCGCCAGCAGCCAAGATATCCAGGGCGGAGAGTCCGGGGAGCTGTTTTTT	CASSQDIQGGESGELFF
.	TRBV4-1	.	TRBJ1-2	TGCGCCAGCAGCCAGGTTCGAGCAGGGGTAGGTGGCTACACCTTC	CASSQVRAGVGGYTF
TRBD1	TRBV18	.	TRBJ2-2	TGTGCCAGCTCACCAGGGACAGGGAGGCCCAACACCGGGGAGCTGTTTTTT	CASSPGTGRPNTGELFF
.	TRBV19	.	TRBJ1-2	TGTGCCAGTACCACAGGAGGGACTAGTAACTACACCTTC	CASTTGGTSNYTF